The 9 T cell receptor beta chains presented below share a single source sample, sequenced in a study of T cell responses to AZD1222 COVID-19 vaccine. Assay used: immunoSEQ multiplex PCR; TCRdb lists only in-frame clones, some missing. The data contain about 86,000 clones, 70% to 85% of them singletons. The specimen comprised peripheral blood, sampled on day 0 of AZD1222 vaccination. The receptor source for this set is an adult in good health.

Here the CDR3 DNA reads TGTGCCAGCAGTGAAAGTCCTTACGCTAGCGGGGGAGATACGCAGTATTTT. Translation: CASSESPYASGGDTQYF. The gene calls are TRBV6-1 and TRBJ2-3; 10 bases are a match to TRBD2. There are 17 residues in the CDR3. V dropped 2 bases and J dropped 5; count of bases not matched to a gene: 10. Germline V gives CDR1 MNHNS, CDR2 SASEGT.

This clone appeared a single time. The chain is built from TRBV5-4 and TRBJ2-1; D perhaps matches TRBD2 (5 bases). Germline V gene lookup returns CDR1 SGHNT and CDR2 YYREEE (reference sequence). Trimming pared 0 bases from V and 0 bases from J, leaving 10 bases between. CDR3 length equals 16 residues. Here the CDR3 DNA reads TGTGCCAGCAGCTTGGCCTTCGGGATCTCCTACAATGAGCAGTTCTTC. Its protein is CASSLAFGISYNEQFF.

In nucleotides, the CDR3 is TGTGCCAGCAGCCAATGGAGTATTGAGACCCAGTACTTC. As protein: CASSQWSIETQYF. The chain has TRBV14 and TRBJ2-5; D remains ambiguous. The ends were cut back, 2 bases at V and 5 bases at J, with 9 bases in the middle. The CDR3 has 13 residues. Germline values: CDR1 SGHDN, CDR2 FVKESK.

V and J are TRBV5-4 and TRBJ2-1; D unclear. V lost 1 base and J 4 bases, leaving 6 bases between the germline ends. Germline CDR1 SGHNT, CDR2 YYREEE (reference sequence). The CDR3 sequence is 13 residues long. CDR3: CASSLTSYNEQFF. Here the CDR3 DNA reads TGTGCCAGCAGCTTGACTTCTTACAATGAGCAGTTCTTC.

DNA of the CDR3: TGTGCCAGCAGAGGGACAGGGGGAGGTGAAAAACTGTTTTTT. Translated, it gives CASRGTGGGEKLFF. This rearrangement joins TRBV2 to TRBJ1-4, with TRBD1 matching over 11 bases. V shed 6 bases and J 7 bases; nucleotides not matched to a gene: 4. This CDR3 is built from 14 residues. The germline gives CDR1 SNHLY, CDR2 FYNNEI.

The chain employs TRBV27 and TRBJ2-7; 7 positions match TRBD1. The CDR3 is 13 residues long. Germline CDR1 is MNHEY and CDR2 is SMNVEV (reference sequence). The V gene end was trimmed by 5 bases and the J gene end by 2 bases; junction bases not matched to a gene: 3. CDR3 in DNA: TGTGCCAGCAGTCGACAGGGCCCCTACGAGCAGTACTTC. Translated: CASSRQGPYEQYF.

The chain employs TRBV27 and TRBJ2-2; TRBD2 might be the D (6 bases). This CDR3 has 15 amino acids. The germline V gene encodes CDR1 MNHEY and CDR2 SMNVEV (reference sequence). Trimming left V 6 bases short and J 0 bases short, with 11 bases between. CDR3 protein: CASRWRGANTGELFF. CDR3 sequence (DNA): TGTGCCAGCAGGTGGCGGGGCGCGAACACCGGGGAGCTGTTTTTT.

The V call is TRBV24-1, the J call TRBJ2-7; TRBD2 matches 8 bases. The germline CDR1 and CDR2 sequences are KGHDR and SFDVKD. This CDR3 spans 13 amino acids. Trimming cost V 7 bases and J 5 bases; bases outside gene matches: 6. The CDR3 loop is CATRGSGIDEQYF. DNA for the CDR3: TGTGCCACCAGGGGTAGCGGGATCGACGAGCAGTACTTC.

The J gene is TRBJ1-3, the V gene TRBV9; D may be TRBD1 (5 bases). The CDR3 runs 17 residues. V shed 1 base and J shed 3 bases, with 17 bases lying between them. Germline V CDR1 and CDR2: SGDLS, YYNGEE. CDR3: CASSVRGAGANGNTIYF. The DNA of the CDR3 is TGTGCCAGCAGCGTAAGGGGAGCCGGAGCGAATGGAAACACCATATATTTT.